This TCR beta chain is drawn from a study of neurological immune-mediated disorders. Findings and limits, study-wide: There were no CDR3 amino acid sequences shared by expanded clones across subjects, a result suggesting private repertoires in all groups.

CDR1 is SQVTM and CDR2 is ANQGSEA in the germline V gene. The CDR3 spans 14 residues. V lost 4 bases and J 1 base, leaving 13 bases between the germline ends. TCRdb called the 5' RACE reads again in MiXCR, with one record for every CDR3 protein. The top ten clones hold about 4.6% of a sample with more than 55,000 distinct CDR3 sequences, nearly 25% of them seen once. Time point noted: technical triplicate 2. Unsorted libraries were prepared from 2 million PBMCs that had been stored at -80 C. This clonotype was counted only a few times. No antigen is known for it. The sequenced sample was PBMCs. This receptor was taken from a man in his sixties with HTLV-1-associated myelopathy (HAM/TSP). V gene TRBV29-1 combines with J gene TRBJ1-1, with D possibly TRBD1 on 5 matching bases. CDR3 amino acids: CSVAPLGGNTEAFF. CDR3 DNA: TGCAGCGTTGCCCCCCTGGGGGGGAACACTGAAGCTTTCTTT.